The present T cell receptor beta chain was sequenced within a study of CD8+ T cells in alopecia areata. Study details: Tofacitinib administration to treated patients was oral, at 5 to 10 mg twice daily. The percentage of affected scalp area served as the score of severity for treated patients.

Treatment specified: oral pan-JAK inhibitor, 5-10 mg twice daily. V was shortened by 6 bases and J by 2 bases, with 17 bases between the two germline ends. Per germline, CDR1 SGHRS and CDR2 YFSETQ. The CDR3 sequence is 15 residues long. In each case, RNA was isolated and then reverse transcribed into cDNA as the sequencing template. This table comes from immunoSEQ multiplex PCR, and its TCRdb copy is limited to in-frame clones, with some not included. The sample includes some 170,000 clones, about 61% seen only once; the top ten take roughly 17%. This specimen consisted of CD4+ T cells sorted from blood, obtained between weeks 55 and 65, from a patient treated with tofacitinib. The receptor's source is a human donor with alopecia areata. This chain uses TRBV5-1 with TRBJ2-5; no definite D call. In DNA form, the CDR3 reads TGCGCCAGCAATCCCTTAGTGGCCGGACAAGAGACCCAGTACTTC. This translates into CASNPLVAGQETQYF. The full variable domain, its missing parts supplied by reference TRBV5-1 and TRBJ2-5, is KAGVTQTPRYLIKTRGQQVTLSCSPISGHRSVSWYQQTPGQGLQFLFEYFSETQRNKGNFPGRFSGRQFSNSRSEMNVSTLELGDSALYLCASNPLVAGQETQYFGPGTRLLVL.